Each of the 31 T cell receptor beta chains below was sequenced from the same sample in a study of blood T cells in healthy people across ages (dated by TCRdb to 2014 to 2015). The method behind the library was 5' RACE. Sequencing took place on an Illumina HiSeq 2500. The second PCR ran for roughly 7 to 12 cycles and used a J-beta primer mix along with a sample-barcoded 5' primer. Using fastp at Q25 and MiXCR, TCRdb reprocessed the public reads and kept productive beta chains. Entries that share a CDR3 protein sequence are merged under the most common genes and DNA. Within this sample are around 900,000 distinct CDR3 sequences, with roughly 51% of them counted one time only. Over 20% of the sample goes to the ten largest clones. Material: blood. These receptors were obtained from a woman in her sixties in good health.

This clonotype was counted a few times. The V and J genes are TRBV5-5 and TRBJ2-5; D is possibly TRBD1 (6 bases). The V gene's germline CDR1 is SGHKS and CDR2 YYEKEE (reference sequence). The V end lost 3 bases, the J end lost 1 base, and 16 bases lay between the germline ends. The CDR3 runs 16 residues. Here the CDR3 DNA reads TGTGCCAGCAGCTCCGGCAGGGGACCGGTCCAAGAGACCCAGTACTTC. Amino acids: CASSSGRGPVQETQYF.

The CDR3: CSVGKGGLAHEQYF. CDR3 sequence (DNA): TGCAGCGTCGGTAAGGGGGGACTAGCTCACGAGCAGTACTTC. The chain is built from TRBV29-1 and TRBJ2-7; 9 bases align to TRBD2. Germline loops: CDR1 SQVTM, CDR2 ANQGSEA. V was clipped by 6 bases and J by 5 bases; unmatched bases: 11. This CDR3 contains 14 residues.

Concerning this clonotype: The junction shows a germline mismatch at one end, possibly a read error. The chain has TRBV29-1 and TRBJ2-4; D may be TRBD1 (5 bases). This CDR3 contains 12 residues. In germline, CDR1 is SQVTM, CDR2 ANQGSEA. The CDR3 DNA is TGCAGCGTTGAATTCCAGGGTGACATTCGGTACTTC. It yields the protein CSVEFQGDIRYF.

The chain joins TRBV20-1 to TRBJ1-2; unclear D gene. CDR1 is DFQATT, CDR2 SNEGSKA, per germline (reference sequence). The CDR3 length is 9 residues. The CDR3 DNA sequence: TGCAGCCCGCCGGATGGCTACACCTTC. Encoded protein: CSPPDGYTF.

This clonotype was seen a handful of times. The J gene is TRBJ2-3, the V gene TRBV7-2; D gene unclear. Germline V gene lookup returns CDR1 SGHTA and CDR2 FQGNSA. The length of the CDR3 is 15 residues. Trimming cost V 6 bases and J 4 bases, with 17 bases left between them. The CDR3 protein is CASRLTSSRSDTQYF. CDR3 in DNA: TGTGCCAGCAGACTAACTTCTAGTCGGTCAGATACGCAGTATTTT.

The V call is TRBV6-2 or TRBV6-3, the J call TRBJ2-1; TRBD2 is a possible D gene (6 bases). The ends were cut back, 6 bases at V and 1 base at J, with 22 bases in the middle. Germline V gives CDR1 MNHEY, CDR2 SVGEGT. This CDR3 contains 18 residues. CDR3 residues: CASRTSNPYRGSYNEQFF. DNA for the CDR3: TGTGCCAGCAGAACTTCAAACCCTTACCGGGGGTCCTACAATGAGCAGTTCTTC.

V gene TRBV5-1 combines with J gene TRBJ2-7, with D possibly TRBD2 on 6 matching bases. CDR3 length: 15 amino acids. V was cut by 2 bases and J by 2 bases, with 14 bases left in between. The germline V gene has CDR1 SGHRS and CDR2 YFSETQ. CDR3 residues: CASSFLAGTPYEQYF. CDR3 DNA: TGCGCCAGCAGCTTTCTAGCCGGGACTCCCTACGAGCAGTACTTC.

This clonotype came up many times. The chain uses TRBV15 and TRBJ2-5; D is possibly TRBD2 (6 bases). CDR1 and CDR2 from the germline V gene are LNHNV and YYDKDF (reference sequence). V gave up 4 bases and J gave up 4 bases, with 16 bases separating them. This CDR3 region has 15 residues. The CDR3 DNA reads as TGTGCCACCAGCAAGGGTACGGGAGAGGTAGAGACCCAGTACTTC. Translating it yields CATSKGTGEVETQYF. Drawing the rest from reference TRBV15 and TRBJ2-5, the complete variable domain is DAMVIQNPRYQVTQFGKPVTLSCSQTLNHNVMYWYQQKSSQAPKLLFHYYDKDFNNEADTPDNFQSRRPNTSFCFLDIRSPGLGDTAMYLCATSKGTGEVETQYFGPGTRLLVL.

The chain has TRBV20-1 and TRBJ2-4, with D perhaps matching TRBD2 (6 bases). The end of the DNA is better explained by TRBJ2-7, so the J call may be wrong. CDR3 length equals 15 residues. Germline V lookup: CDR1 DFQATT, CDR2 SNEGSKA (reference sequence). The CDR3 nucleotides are TGCAGTGCTAGAGATCTGGCGGGATTACCCTACGAGCAGTACTTC. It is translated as CSARDLAGLPYEQYF.

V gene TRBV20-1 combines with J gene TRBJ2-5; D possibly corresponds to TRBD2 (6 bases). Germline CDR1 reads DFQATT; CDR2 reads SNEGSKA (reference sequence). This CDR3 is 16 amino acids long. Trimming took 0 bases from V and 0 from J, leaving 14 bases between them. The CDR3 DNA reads TGCAGTGCTAGAGAGGGACTCGTACTATACCAAGAGACCCAGTACTTC. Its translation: CSAREGLVLYQETQYF.

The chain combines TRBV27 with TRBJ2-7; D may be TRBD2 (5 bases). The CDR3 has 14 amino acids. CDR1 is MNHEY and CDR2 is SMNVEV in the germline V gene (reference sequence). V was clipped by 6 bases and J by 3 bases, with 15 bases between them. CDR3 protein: CASSMIRGSYEQYF. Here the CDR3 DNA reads TGTGCCAGCAGCATGATACGGGGAAGCTACGAGCAGTACTTC.

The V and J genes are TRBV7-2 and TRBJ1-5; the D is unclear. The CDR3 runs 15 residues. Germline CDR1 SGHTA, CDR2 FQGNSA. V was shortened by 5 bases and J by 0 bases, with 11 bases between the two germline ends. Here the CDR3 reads CASSRHEGSNQPQHF. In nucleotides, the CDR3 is TGTGCCAGCAGCCGACATGAAGGTAGCAATCAGCCCCAGCATTTT.

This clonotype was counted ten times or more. CDR3 loop: CASSAGYNEQFF. The CDR3 DNA reads as TGTGCCAGCAGCGCCGGTTACAATGAGCAGTTCTTC. The chain has TRBV2 and TRBJ2-1; D not certain. The V gene lost 6 bases and the J gene lost 4 bases, with 7 bases spanning the gap. CDR3 length equals 12 residues. Per germline, CDR1 SNHLY and CDR2 FYNNEI.

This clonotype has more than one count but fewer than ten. This chain's CDR3 is CASSRLAFHEQYF. The DNA for the CDR3 is TGTGCCAGCAGTCGACTAGCTTTCCACGAGCAGTACTTC. V usage is TRBV12-3 or TRBV12-4 and J usage is TRBJ2-7, with 7 bases identical to TRBD2. Germline trimming cut 5 bases from V and 5 bases from J; bases unmatched to any gene: 6. This CDR3 spans 13 amino acids.

The CDR3 region has the DNA TGTGCCAGCAGCTTGGATGACAGGGGAGGTGAGCAGTACTTC. This encodes CASSLDDRGGEQYF. The gene calls are TRBV5-4 and TRBJ2-7, with 8 bases identical to TRBD1. The germline CDR1 and CDR2 sequences are SGHNT and YYREEE (reference sequence). The CDR3 is 14 residues long. The trim removed 0 bases at V and 7 bases at J, leaving 6 bases unmatched.

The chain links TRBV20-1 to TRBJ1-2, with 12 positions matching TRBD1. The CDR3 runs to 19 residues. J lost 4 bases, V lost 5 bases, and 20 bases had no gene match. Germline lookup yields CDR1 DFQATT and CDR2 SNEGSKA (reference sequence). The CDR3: CSALPLPGTGTGGVYGYTF. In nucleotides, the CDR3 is TGCAGTGCTCTACCCCTCCCGGGGACCGGGACAGGGGGCGTCTATGGCTACACCTTC.

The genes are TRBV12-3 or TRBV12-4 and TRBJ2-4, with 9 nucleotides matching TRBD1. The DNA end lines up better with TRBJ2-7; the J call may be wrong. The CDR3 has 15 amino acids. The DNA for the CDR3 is TGTGCCAGCAGTCCGGGGACAGGGTGGGTCACCGAGCAGTACTTC. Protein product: CASSPGTGWVTEQYF.

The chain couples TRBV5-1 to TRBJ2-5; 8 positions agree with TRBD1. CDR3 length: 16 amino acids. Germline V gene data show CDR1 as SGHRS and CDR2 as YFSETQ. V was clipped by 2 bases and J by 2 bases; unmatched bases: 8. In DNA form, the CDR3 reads TGCGCCAGCAGCTTCACAGGGGGAGAGGGTCAAGAGACCCAGTACTTC. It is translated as CASSFTGGEGQETQYF. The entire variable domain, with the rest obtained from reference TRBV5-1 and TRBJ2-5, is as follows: KAGVTQTPRYLIKTRGQQVTLSCSPISGHRSVSWYQQTPGQGLQFLFEYFSETQRNKGNFPGRFSGRQFSNSRSEMNVSTLELGDSALYLCASSFTGGEGQETQYFGPGTRLLVL.

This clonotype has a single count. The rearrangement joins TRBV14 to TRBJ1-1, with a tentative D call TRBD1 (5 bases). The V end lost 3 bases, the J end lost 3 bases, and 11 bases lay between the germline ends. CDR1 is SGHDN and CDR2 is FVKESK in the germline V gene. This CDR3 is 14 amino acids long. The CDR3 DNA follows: TGTGCCAGCAGCCATCCGGGGCCGGACACTGAAGCTTTCTTT. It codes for CASSHPGPDTEAFF.

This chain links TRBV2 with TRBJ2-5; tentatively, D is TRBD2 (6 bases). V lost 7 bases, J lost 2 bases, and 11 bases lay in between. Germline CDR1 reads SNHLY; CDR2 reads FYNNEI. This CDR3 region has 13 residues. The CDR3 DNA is TGTGCCAGCATCGGGACTCTACAAGAGACCCAGTACTTC. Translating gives CASIGTLQETQYF. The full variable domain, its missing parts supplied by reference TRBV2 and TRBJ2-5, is EPEVTQTPSHQVTQMGQEVILRCVPISNHLYFYWYRQILGQKVEFLVSFYNNEISEKSEIFDDQFSVERPDGSNFTLKIRSTKLEDSAMYFCASIGTLQETQYFGPGTRLLVL.

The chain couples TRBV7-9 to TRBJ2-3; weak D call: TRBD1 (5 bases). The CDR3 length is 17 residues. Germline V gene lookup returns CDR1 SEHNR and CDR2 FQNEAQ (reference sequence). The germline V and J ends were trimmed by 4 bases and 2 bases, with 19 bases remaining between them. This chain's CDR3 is CASSSKRVRDITDTQYF. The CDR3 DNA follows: TGTGCCAGCAGCTCAAAAAGGGTCAGGGATATCACAGATACGCAGTATTTT. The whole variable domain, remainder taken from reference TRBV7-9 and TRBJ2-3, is DTGVSQNPRHKITKRGQNVTFRCDPISEHNRLYWYRQTLGQGPEFLTYFQNEAQLEKSRLLSDRFSAERPKGSFSTLEIQRTEQGDSAMYLCASSSKRVRDITDTQYFGPGTRLTVL.

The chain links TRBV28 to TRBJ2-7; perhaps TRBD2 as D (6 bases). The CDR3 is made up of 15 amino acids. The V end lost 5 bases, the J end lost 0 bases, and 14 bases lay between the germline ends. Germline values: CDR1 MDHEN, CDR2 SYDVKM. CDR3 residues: CASSPGLAHSYEQYF. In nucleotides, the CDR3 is TGTGCCAGCAGTCCCGGGCTAGCGCACTCCTACGAGCAGTACTTC.

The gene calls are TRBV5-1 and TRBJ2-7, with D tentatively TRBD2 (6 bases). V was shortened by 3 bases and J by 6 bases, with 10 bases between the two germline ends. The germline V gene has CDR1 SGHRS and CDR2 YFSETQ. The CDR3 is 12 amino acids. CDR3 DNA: TGCGCCAGCAGCTATTACGGGGGCGAGCAGTACTTC. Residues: CASSYYGGEQYF.

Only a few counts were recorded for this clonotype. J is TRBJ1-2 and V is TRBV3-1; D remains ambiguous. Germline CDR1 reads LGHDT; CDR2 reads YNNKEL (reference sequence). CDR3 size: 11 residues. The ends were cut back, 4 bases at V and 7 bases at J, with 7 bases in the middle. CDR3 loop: CASSREGGYTF. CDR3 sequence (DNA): TGTGCCAGCAGCCGAGAAGGTGGCTACACCTTC.

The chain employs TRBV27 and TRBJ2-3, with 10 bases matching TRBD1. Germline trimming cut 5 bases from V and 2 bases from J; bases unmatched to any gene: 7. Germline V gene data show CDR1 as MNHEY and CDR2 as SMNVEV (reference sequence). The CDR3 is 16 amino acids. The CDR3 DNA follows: TGTGCCAGCAGTAAGGGACAGGGGCGTTACACAGATACGCAGTATTTT. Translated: CASSKGQGRYTDTQYF.

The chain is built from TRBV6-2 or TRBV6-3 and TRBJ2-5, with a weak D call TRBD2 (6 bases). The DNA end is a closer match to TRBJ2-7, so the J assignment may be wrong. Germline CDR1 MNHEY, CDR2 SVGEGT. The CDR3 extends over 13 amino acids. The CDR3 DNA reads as TGTGCCAGCAGTTACCGGCGGGACTACGAGCAGTACTTC. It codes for CASSYRRDYEQYF.

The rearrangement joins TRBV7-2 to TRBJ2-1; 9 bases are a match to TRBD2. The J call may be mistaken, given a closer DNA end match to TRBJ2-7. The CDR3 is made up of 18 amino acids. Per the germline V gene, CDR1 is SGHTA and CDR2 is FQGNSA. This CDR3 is CASSLYLAGPPSYNEQYF. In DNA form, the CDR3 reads TGTGCCAGCAGCTTATACCTAGCGGGACCGCCCTCCTACAATGAGCAGTACTTC.

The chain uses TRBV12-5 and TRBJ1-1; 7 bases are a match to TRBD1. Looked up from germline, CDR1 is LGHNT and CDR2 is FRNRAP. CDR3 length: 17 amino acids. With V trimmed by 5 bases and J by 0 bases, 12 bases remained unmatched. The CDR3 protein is CASGPPSSTGMNTEAFF. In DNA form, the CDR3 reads TGTGCTAGTGGTCCCCCCTCTTCGACAGGGATGAACACTGAAGCTTTCTTT.

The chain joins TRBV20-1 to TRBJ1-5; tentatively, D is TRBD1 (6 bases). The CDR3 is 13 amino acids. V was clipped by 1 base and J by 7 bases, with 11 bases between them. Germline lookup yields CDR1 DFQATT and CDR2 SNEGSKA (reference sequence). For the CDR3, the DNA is TGCAGTGCTAGAGTGAGGGGGAACCAGCCCCAGCATTTT. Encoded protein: CSARVRGNQPQHF.

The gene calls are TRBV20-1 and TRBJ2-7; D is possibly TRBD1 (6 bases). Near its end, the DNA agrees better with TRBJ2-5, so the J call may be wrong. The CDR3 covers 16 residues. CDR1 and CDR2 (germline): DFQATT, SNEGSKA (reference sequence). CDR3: CSASLAGAGPGETQYF. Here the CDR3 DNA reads TGCAGTGCTAGTCTGGCAGGGGCAGGCCCAGGGGAGACCCAGTACTTC.

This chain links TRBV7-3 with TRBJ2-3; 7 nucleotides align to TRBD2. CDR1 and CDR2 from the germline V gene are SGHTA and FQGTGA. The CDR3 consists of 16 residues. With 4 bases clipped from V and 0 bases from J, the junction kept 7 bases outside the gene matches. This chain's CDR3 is CASSSYSRGSTDTQYF. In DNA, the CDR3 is TGTGCCAGCAGCTCCTACTCGCGGGGGAGCACAGATACGCAGTATTTT. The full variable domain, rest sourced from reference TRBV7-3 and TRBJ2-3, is GAGVSQTPSNKVTEKGKYVELRCDPISGHTALYWYRQSLGQGPEFLIYFQGTGAADDSGLPNDRFFAVRPEGSVSTLKIQRTERGDSAVYLCASSSYSRGSTDTQYFGPGTRLTVL.